The 11 T cell receptor beta chains in this list originate from one sample, sequenced in a study of beta chain features in type 1 diabetes. Study-wide results and limits: Shortening that was moderate but significant affected the TCRB CDR3s of Type 1 diabetes patients in all four CD4+ subsets.

For these receptors, no antigen is known. Expressed TCRB transcripts were sequenced because the isolated RNA had all been reverse transcribed beforehand. The table came from immunoSEQ multiplex PCR; TCRdb's copy has only in-frame clones and leaves some out. The profile shows under 850,000 clones, roughly 13% of them singletons. Source material: naive CD4+ T cells from blood. The source is a man aged 18 to 30 with type 1 diabetes.

This clone was recorded a few times. The CDR3 region has the DNA TGTGCCAGCAGCTTGGGGGTGGAGACTACTGAAGCTTTCTTT. Its protein product is CASSLGVETTEAFF. The gene calls are TRBV5-6 and TRBJ1-1; D is ambiguous. Looked up from germline, CDR1 is SGHDT and CDR2 is YYEEEE. Trimming took 0 bases from V and 5 from J, leaving 11 bases between them. The CDR3 sequence is 14 residues long.

This clone has a handful of counts. The rearrangement uses TRBV28 and TRBJ2-1, with D perhaps TRBD2 (6 bases). Germline assignment: CDR1 MDHEN and CDR2 SYDVKM. The length of the CDR3 is 17 residues. The V gene lost 3 bases and the J gene lost 0 bases, with 15 bases spanning the gap. In DNA form, the CDR3 reads TGTGCCAGCAGTTTCCCCCGTGGGAGGAGCTCCTACAATGAGCAGTTCTTC. This codes for CASSFPRGRSSYNEQFF.

In the case of this clone: The sample has other DNA sequences that encode this CDR3 too. The CDR3 nucleotides read TGCGCCAGCAGCTTGAGCACAGCGAACACCGGGGAGCTGTTTTTT. Its protein is CASSLSTANTGELFF. The chain is built from TRBV5-1 and TRBJ2-2; D uncertain. Per the germline V gene, CDR1 is SGHRS and CDR2 is YFSETQ. This CDR3 has 15 residues. The V end lost 1 base, the J end lost 0 bases, and 7 bases lay between the germline ends.

J is TRBJ1-2 and V is TRBV6-6, with no clear D. The CDR3 consists of 13 residues. Between the trimmed V and J ends, which lost 0 bases and 8 bases, there was a span of 10 bases. Per the germline V gene, CDR1 is MNHNY and CDR2 is SVGAGI (reference sequence). CDR3: CASSYSSEVGYTF. CDR3 in DNA: TGTGCCAGCAGTTACTCCTCCGAAGTCGGCTACACCTTC.

This clone was counted a few times. The chain couples TRBV6-5 to TRBJ2-1, with 7 bases fitting TRBD2. Germline trimming cut 7 bases from V and 7 bases from J; bases unmatched to any gene: 1. This CDR3 spans 11 amino acids. Germline V gene lookup returns CDR1 MNHEY and CDR2 SVGAGI. The CDR3 spells CASMGGNEQFF. The CDR3 coding sequence is TGTGCCAGCATGGGGGGGAATGAGCAGTTCTTC.

This clone was seen more than once but under ten times. The rearrangement links TRBV30 to TRBJ2-6; no reliable D call. V shed 3 bases and J shed 3 bases, with 6 bases lying between them. The CDR3 covers 13 residues. The V gene's germline CDR1 is GTSNPN and CDR2 SVGIG (reference sequence). The CDR3 coding sequence is TGTGCCTGGAGAACCGGTGGGGCCAACGTCCTGACTTTC. It translates to CAWRTGGANVLTF.

This clone came up a few times. V gene TRBV18 combines with J gene TRBJ2-1; 12 positions match TRBD2. Germline CDR1 and CDR2: KGHSH and LQKENI. The V and J ends lost 4 bases and 4 bases, in that order; junction bases with no gene match: 5. The CDR3 has 16 amino acids. The CDR3 here is CASSHTSGGPYNEQFF. DNA for the CDR3: TGTGCCAGCTCACACACTAGCGGGGGGCCGTACAATGAGCAGTTCTTC.

This clone occurred a few times. The chain couples TRBV6-1 to TRBJ1-2; the D gene is possibly TRBD1 (5 bases). The length of the CDR3 is 15 residues. In germline, CDR1 is MNHNS, CDR2 SASEGT. Trimming took off 3 bases at V and 2 bases at J, with 13 bases between the two ends. CDR3 nucleotide sequence: TGTGCCAGCAGTGACTTGGCAGGGCTCAACTATGGCTACACCTTC. Protein sequence: CASSDLAGLNYGYTF.

The CDR3 protein is CASSSAPQYEQYF. In DNA form, the CDR3 reads TGTGCCAGCAGCTCTGCACCCCAATACGAGCAGTACTTC. The chain joins TRBV7-2 to TRBJ2-7, with unresolved D. CDR3 length equals 13 residues. From germline, CDR1 is SGHTA and CDR2 FQGNSA. V gave up 4 bases and J gave up 4 bases, with 11 bases separating them.

J is TRBJ2-3 and V is TRBV5-1; TRBD2 is a possible D gene (5 bases). V was shortened by 0 bases and J by 2 bases, with 13 bases between the two germline ends. The CDR3 sequence is 16 residues long. Per germline, CDR1 SGHRS and CDR2 YFSETQ. The CDR3 nucleotides are TGCGCCAGCAGCTTGGGGGTTGAGGACTCCACAGATACGCAGTATTTT. Its protein is CASSLGVEDSTDTQYF.

This clone was counted a few times. The chain recombines TRBV19 with TRBJ2-7, with 9 bases aligning to TRBD1. The germline CDR1 and CDR2 sequences are LNHDA and SQIVND (reference sequence). V shed 5 bases and J 6 bases; nucleotides not matched to a gene: 2. This CDR3 region has 12 residues. In nucleotides, the CDR3 is TGTGCCAGTAGTCTGGACAGGGGCGAGCAGTACTTC. Translating gives CASSLDRGEQYF.